This TCR beta chain was captured by sequencing in a study of identical twins. TCRdb reanalysed the 5' RACE reads using MiXCR and keeps one entry per CDR3 protein. The data hold hundreds of thousands of distinct CDR3 sequences, with 20% to 25% observed a single time. This CDR3 contains 15 residues. Germline trimming cut 8 bases from V and 1 base from J; bases unmatched to any gene: 7. From germline, CDR1 is MRHNA and CDR2 SNTAGT. These records were also assigned to another study, of yellow fever vaccine responses in identical twins.

The sequenced material came from CD4+ T cells sorted from blood. The chain combines TRBV6-4 with TRBJ2-1; 8 positions match TRBD2. The TCR comes from a woman between 18 and 29 years old in good health. CDR3 DNA: TGTGCCAGCCGCCCGATAGCGGGATCCTACAATGAGCAGTTCTTC. The encoded protein is CASRPIAGSYNEQFF.